A selection of T cell receptor beta chains follows, all from one sample in a study of cytomegalovirus exposure and HLA in healthy donors. Profiled with immunoSEQ multiplex PCR; TCRdb holds only in-frame clones, not every one. Of over 150,000 clones listed, approximately 79% are singletons. Sequenced input: PBMCs. These receptor sequences come from a man between 35 and 55 years old in good health and CMV-seronegative. CDR3s include the opening cysteine and the closing phenylalanine or tryptophan.

>TRBV5-6|TRBJ1-4
CASSLLSGGGNEKLFF
>TRBV6-1|TRBJ2-5
CASSELGGSGTQYF
>TRBV2|TRBJ2-3
CASRAADTQYF
>TRBV19|TRBJ1-3
CASTRFLQNPSGNTIYF
>TRBV15|TRBJ2-7
CATSRDLGAYEQYF
>TRBV4-3|TRBJ1-4
CASSQDRNEKLFF
>TRBV19|TRBJ2-1
CASTHRHETGNEQFF
>TRBV5-6|TRBJ2-2
CAGTQGALGGELFF
>TRBV27|TRBJ2-1
CASSLGWGLAYNEQFF
>TRBV5-1|TRBJ2-1
CASSSRPGTSGYNEQFF
>TRBV11-2|TRBJ2-7
CASSHWEGPSYEQYF
>TRBV7-2|TRBJ2-4
CASSFREPGVGGIQYF
>TRBV2|TRBJ2-7
CASSTGTGPYEQYF
>TRBV5-5|TRBJ2-5
CASSHGQIIIQETQYF
>TRBV29-1|TRBJ2-2
CSVLAGGRELFF
>TRBV29-1|TRBJ1-3
CSVTRQFGNTIYF
>TRBV7-9|TRBJ2-1
CASSLAEMPYNEQFF
>TRBV21-1|TRBJ2-7
CASSKALQSGYRYEQYF
>TRBV5-6|TRBJ2-3
CASSFPGLHTTDTQYF
>TRBV6-5|TRBJ1-5
CASSYGTLNQPQHF
>TRBV5-5|TRBJ2-5
CASSFQGDSQETQYF
>TRBV9|.
CASSATSGTLYEQYF
>TRBV28|TRBJ2-5
CASSESGQGGYQETQYF
>TRBV28|TRBJ2-4
CASSPGVAKNIQYF
>TRBV5-6|TRBJ2-7
CASRPGLADYYEQYF
>TRBV5-1|TRBJ2-7
CASSGGLAPSSYEQYF
>TRBV27|TRBJ2-5
CASSAGGRGIQETQYF
>TRBV14|TRBJ1-5
CASSPGSGQGANQPQHF
>TRBV5-8|TRBJ2-5
CASSAWTGKETQYF
>TRBV5-1|TRBJ2-2
CASRPTGSTGELFF
>TRBV21-1|TRBJ1-4
CASSERKTGTGREKLFF
>TRBV9|TRBJ2-1
CASSVASGRNEQFF
>TRBV4-1|TRBJ2-1
CASSSRTSGELTYNEQFF
>TRBV5-1|TRBJ2-3
CASSLDAGGEEYF
>TRBV30|TRBJ1-6
CAWSRLASGTGNSPLHF
>TRBV2|TRBJ1-1
CASRVRTAGNTEAFF
>TRBV5-8|TRBJ2-7
CASRTGGPNEQYF
>TRBV6-5|TRBJ1-1
CASSYSGGWSTEAFF
>TRBV7-9|TRBJ2-1
CASSSDNEQFF